Sequencing of this T cell receptor beta chain was carried out in a study of CD8+ T cells in alopecia areata (dated by TCRdb to the late 2010s). Regarding the complete study: The treated patients took part in an open-label pilot trial in which moderate-to-severe alopecia areata was treated with oral tofacitinib at 5 to 10 mg twice daily. Patients received tofacitinib for 6 to 18 months and were then followed off drug for 6 months to check for delayed response and recurrence. The study used high-throughput TCRbeta sequencing to examine T cell clonal expansion in alopecia areata, in both the C3H/HeJ mouse model and human patients. Human TCRbeta sequencing covered scalp tissue and sorted CD4+ and CD8+ peripheral blood T cells from patchy and totalis/universalis alopecia areata patients and healthy controls. Tofacitinib-treated patients had biopsies at baseline and at 4 and 24 weeks of treatment, with a later scalp biopsy in several patients. Scalp clonality was compared across normal scalp (n=4), patchy alopecia areata scalp (n=8), and alopecia totalis/universalis scalp (n=8). RNA came from the PAXgene miRNA kit for fixed scalp, the miRNeasy kit for PBMCs, and the RNeasy kit for mouse skin. TCRbeta CDR3 regions were amplified by immunoSEQ multiplex PCR with 35 Vbeta forward and 13 Jbeta reverse primers.

Notes on this clone: Its recognized antigen is unknown. No quality values exist for individual bases; no much larger clone is one base distant.

General findings and caveats noted by the study authors: Lesional scalp, especially in alopecia totalis/universalis, showed higher clonality and more expanded CD8+ clones than normal scalp, suggesting antigenic drive. Unlike mouse skin, where gammadelta T cells dominate, normal human skin contains resident alphabeta T cells that get sequenced too, which complicates analysis of the scalp TCR repertoire. Shared TCR sequences between patients were less evident than in mice, which may be partly attributable to HLA diversity in the patient population.

The CDR3 spans 12 residues, from the cysteine through the phenylalanine. The retained sequence is limited to the CDR3, 36 bases, with the frame set at the first base. CDR1 and CDR2, per the germline V gene (reference sequence), are GTSNPN and SVGIG. At the junction V is shortened by 2 bases and J by 5 bases, with 9 bases in between. Library prep was done by the immunoSEQ multiplex PCR assay. To provide template for TCR sequencing, every sample had RNA extracted and reverse transcribed into cDNA. First-strand cDNA was synthesized with SuperScript III using a 2:1 mix of oligo-dT and random hexamers. A synthetic immune receptor repertoire was used to gauge amplification bias, and whatever bias remained was removed computationally. For the original study's pipeline: Raw reads were preprocessed to remove errors, and CDR3 was defined according to IMGT conventions as the region from the conserved cysteine to phenylalanine. To get clonality, Shannon entropy was normalized by log2 of the number of productive unique TCRs and the result was subtracted from 1. Whether each scalp clone was CD4 or CD8 was inferred by checking scalp TCRbeta sequences against the CD4 and CD8 repertoires from sorted blood. Imported from immuneACCESS, the table was reduced by TCRdb to in-frame sequences with V and J called. These copies leave out some clones; in studies compared against another copy, an unresolved V gene accounts for under half, and the cause of the remainder is not known. For V, J and clone size, that table is used; D and trimming come from the DNA. Present in this sample are approximately 180,000 clones, 67% of which were seen just once. 10% to 12% of the sample is held by the ten biggest clonotypes.

The time point label, read with the paper, signifies: baseline before oral tofacitinib. Peripheral blood and lesional scalp punch biopsies were obtained from patients with alopecia areata. PBMCs were isolated by density centrifugation and stained for CD3, CD4 and CD8, after which CD4+ and CD8+ T cells were sorted on a FACSAria. Material: CD8+ T cells sorted from blood, obtained at week 0. The V and J segments used are TRBV30 and TRBJ1-1, with no confident D gene call. The receptor was isolated from a human donor with alopecia areata. The base sequence is TGTGCCTGGAGTCAGGATGGGACTGAAGCTTTCTTT. The encoded protein is CAWSQDGTEAFF.